This is a list of T cell receptor beta chains from one sample in a study of Ad26.COV2.S vaccination and SARS-CoV-2 variants. Produced via immunoSEQ multiplex PCR; TCRdb's table is partial and in-frame only. Here the sample spans some 370,000 clones, roughly 80% being singletons. The starting material was peripheral blood, obtained in a trial of Ad26.COV2.S vaccine versus placebo. Receptor source: a person between 18 and 59 years old who received the Ad26.COV2.S COVID-19 vaccine or a placebo. Both conserved end residues are part of each CDR3. The D gene is left open where the match is weak. Where a row states a size, it is once, few, many or the class of an expanded clone; other rows omit it.

clone_size	v_call	d_call	j_call	cdr3_aa	cdr3_nt
-	TRBV30	-	TRBJ1-1	CALKRATTEAFF	TGTGCCTTAAAAAGGGCCACCACTGAAGCTTTCTTT
once	TRBV19	-	TRBJ2-7	CASSIGSRGYEQYF	TGTGCCAGTAGTATCGGCAGTAGGGGATACGAGCAGTACTTC
-	TRBV7-8	TRBD1	TRBJ2-2	CASSPGQIANTGELFF	TGTGCCAGCAGCCCGGGACAGATCGCGAACACCGGGGAGCTGTTTTTT
-	TRBV2	TRBD1	TRBJ1-1	CASTQGDTEAFF	TGTGCCAGCACGCAGGGGGACACTGAAGCTTTCTTT
few	TRBV3-1/TRBV3-2	TRBD2	TRBJ2-3	CASSQRTSGSSDTQYF	TGTGCCAGCAGCCAAAGGACTAGTGGATCATCAGATACGCAGTATTTT
-	TRBV19	TRBD1	TRBJ2-3	CASTPDRGTDTQYF	TGTGCCAGTACGCCCGACAGGGGGACAGATACGCAGTATTTT
few	TRBV5-4	-	TRBJ2-3	CASSFGDTQYF	TGTGCCAGCAGCTTCGGGGATACGCAGTATTTT
-	TRBV7-6	TRBD2	TRBJ2-7	CASSLAAGGTYEQYF	TGTGCCAGCAGCTTAGCTGCGGGGGGGACCTACGAGCAGTACTTC
-	TRBV13	-	TRBJ2-5	CASSGGVGETQYF	TGTGCCAGCAGCGGAGGGGTTGGGGAGACCCAGTACTTC
once	TRBV7-2	-	TRBJ2-7	CASSGGGQAFSYEQYF	TGTGCCAGCAGCGGAGGCGGGCAGGCCTTTTCCTACGAGCAGTACTTC
few	TRBV19	-	TRBJ1-5	CASSTQDRYPNQPQHF	TGTGCCAGTAGTACTCAGGACAGATATCCAAATCAGCCCCAGCATTTT
-	TRBV29-1	TRBD2	TRBJ2-1	CSVERSSGREQFF	TGCAGCGTCGAAAGGTCTAGCGGGCGTGAGCAGTTCTTC
-	TRBV11-2	-	TRBJ2-7	CASSLAPREQYF	TGTGCCAGCAGCTTAGCCCCACGCGAGCAGTACTTC
few	TRBV19	TRBD2	TRBJ2-7	CASSTSAGADYEQYF	TGTGCCAGTAGTACTTCAGCGGGGGCCGACTACGAGCAGTACTTC
-	TRBV6-5	-	TRBJ2-2	CASSYPIGVVTGELFF	TGTGCCAGCAGTTACCCTATTGGGGTAGTCACCGGGGAGCTGTTTTTT
few	TRBV5-4	TRBD1	TRBJ1-2	CASSRPGQGVNGYTF	TGTGCCAGCAGCCGGCCGGGACAGGGGGTTAATGGCTACACCTTC
-	TRBV5-6	TRBD1	TRBJ2-1	CASSYPDRGDPQIF	TGTGCCAGCAGCTACCCGGACAGGGGAGATCCACAGATCTTC
-	TRBV5-1	-	TRBJ2-2	CASSLVSTGELFF	TGCGCCAGCAGCTTGGTTAGCACCGGGGAGCTGTTTTTT
-	TRBV6-6	-	TRBJ2-7	CASRGDKLSYEQYF	TGTGCCAGCAGGGGGGACAAGCTCTCCTACGAGCAGTACTTC
-	TRBV7-9	TRBD2	TRBJ2-7	CASSLASGLYEQYF	TGTGCCAGCAGCTTGGCTAGCGGTTTATACGAGCAGTACTTC
-	TRBV23-1	-	TRBJ1-6	CASSPSGFRCSPLHF	TGCGCCAGCAGTCCTTCGGGATTCAGGTGCTCACCCCTCCACTTT
-	TRBV9	-	TRBJ1-1	CASSVLTGASEAFF	TGTGCCAGCAGCGTCCTAACGGGGGCCTCAGAAGCTTTCTTT
-	TRBV27	-	TRBJ2-4	CASSWSFIAKNIQYF	TGTGCCAGCAGTTGGTCCTTTATAGCCAAAAACATTCAGTACTTC
few	TRBV15	-	TRBJ1-5	CATSRESVELQGYSNQPQHF	TGTGCCACCAGCAGAGAAAGTGTCGAGCTACAGGGTTATAGCAATCAGCCCCAGCATTTT
-	TRBV2	TRBD1	TRBJ1-4	CASSAATGVFEKLFF	TGTGCCAGCAGTGCCGCGACAGGGGTATTTGAAAAACTGTTTTTT
-	TRBV19	TRBD1	TRBJ2-1	CASSLKGTGYNEQFF	TGTGCCAGTAGTCTGAAGGGGACAGGGTACAATGAGCAGTTCTTC
-	TRBV7-3	TRBD1	TRBJ2-1	CASSLRDRGYSEQFF	TGTGCCAGCAGCTTACGGGACAGAGGGTATTCTGAGCAGTTCTTC